The source of this T cell receptor beta chain is a study of T-cell reconstitution after alpha-beta-depleted transplantation in children. The study's findings and limits: Diversity of TCRbeta at day 60 was high in some patients, arising from surviving recipient T cells and thymic progenitors. The main origin of T-cell counts and diversity one year after transplant was newly produced T cells.

V lost 0 bases and J lost 4, with 11 bases in between. This CDR3 has 14 residues. CDR1 is SGDLS, CDR2 YYNGEE, per germline. In regard to this clonotype: Its antigen is as yet unknown.

Unique molecular identifiers featured in how the TCRbeta library was prepared. From the PCR reads, TCRdb called clonotypes with MiXCR, one entry per CDR3 protein. The data contain under 750,000 distinct CDR3 sequences, 20% to 25% of them singletons. Specimen: PBMCs, mostly from graft donor cells, collected 360 days after TCRalphabeta/CD19-depleted stem cell transplant. This sequence originates from a boy younger than two who had a stem cell transplant for acute myeloid leukemia, so the T cells may come from the graft donor. The rearrangement joins TRBV9 to TRBJ2-7; perhaps D is TRBD1 or TRBD2 (6 bases each). CDR3 amino acids: CASSVVGGQYEQYF. CDR3 nucleotides: TGTGCCAGCAGCGTAGTGGGGGGCCAATACGAGCAGTACTTC. The variable domain in full, with the rest retrieved from reference TRBV9 and TRBJ2-7, is DSGVTQTPKHLITATGQRVTLRCSPRSGDLSVYWYQQSLDQGLQFLIQYYNGEERAKGNILERFSAQQFPDLHSELNLSSLELGDSALYFCASSVVGGQYEQYFGPGTRLTVT.